Following are 23 T cell receptor beta chains from one sample sequenced in a study of T cells in Graves' hyperthyroidism and ophthalmopathy. Amplified regions were TCR beta CDR3 sequences from RNA transcripts. The TCR CDR3 was amplified in a first-round RT-PCR using the HTBI primer set. TCRdb redid the calling of the multiplex PCR reads with MiXCR, one entry per CDR3 protein. The sample lists 550,000 to 700,000 distinct CDR3 sequences; roughly 50% were seen once. Sequences were obtained from peripheral blood or thyroid tissue (not recorded which). These receptors all come from an adult woman with Graves' disease, either hyperthyroidism or ophthalmopathy (not recorded which).

This clonotype has ten or more counts. V usage is TRBV10-1 and J usage is TRBJ2-7, with a tentative D call TRBD2 (5 bases). Germline values: CDR1 WNHNN, CDR2 SYGVQD (reference sequence). The V gene lost 10 bases and the J gene lost 3 bases, with 13 bases spanning the gap. The CDR3 is 12 residues long. In nucleotides, the CDR3 is TGCGCCAAGAGAACTAGTATCTACGAGCAGTACTTC. It codes for CAKRTSIYEQYF.

This clonotype was found once. The genes are TRBV7-9 and TRBJ2-5; 9 positions match TRBD1. Germline CDR1 SEHNR, CDR2 FQNEAQ (reference sequence). Trimming removed 6 bases from V and 1 base from J; junction bases left unmatched: 9. This CDR3 contains 16 residues. DNA of the CDR3: TGTGCCAGCAGTCTACAGGGGGCTACGCTCCAAGAGACCCAGTACTTC. Translated, it gives CASSLQGATLQETQYF.

The rearrangement joins TRBV10-3 to TRBJ2-5; tentative D call: TRBD2 (6 bases). Germline-derived CDR1 and CDR2 are ENHRY and SYGVKD. V dropped 8 bases and J dropped 2 bases, with 12 bases sitting between them. This CDR3 has 13 amino acids. The CDR3 spells CAIGGGRQETQYF. The CDR3 DNA reads as TGTGCCATCGGGGGAGGACGGCAAGAGACCCAGTACTTC.

This clonotype has at least ten counts. The chain recombines TRBV10-3 with TRBJ2-2; 11 positions match TRBD2. There are 15 residues in the CDR3. The V gene end was trimmed by 6 bases and the J gene end by 6 bases; junction bases not matched to a gene: 6. The germline V gene has CDR1 ENHRY and CDR2 SYGVKD. The CDR3 region has the DNA TGTGCCATCAGACTAGCGGGAGAAGGGTCCGGGGAGCTGTTTTTT. It yields the protein CAIRLAGEGSGELFF.

This chain links TRBV7-9 with TRBJ1-1; 10 positions agree with TRBD1. The CDR3 has 14 residues. Germline values: CDR1 SEHNR, CDR2 FQNEAQ (reference sequence). V was pared by 3 bases and J by 6 bases, with 4 bases of the junction left unmatched. As DNA, the CDR3 is TGTGCCAGCAGCTTCCCGGGACAGGGGCCTGAAGCTTTCTTT. It is translated as CASSFPGQGPEAFF.

This sequence joins TRBV25-1 and TRBJ1-2; D unresolved. V lost 4 bases and J 4 bases, leaving 10 bases between the germline ends. From germline, CDR1 is MGHDK and CDR2 SYGVNS. This CDR3 has 13 amino acids. CDR3 bases: TGTGCCAGCAGTGCCCGGACGCGCTATGGCTACACCTTC. Its translation: CASSARTRYGYTF.

The chain links TRBV5-1 to TRBJ1-2, with D perhaps TRBD1 (5 bases). Between the trimmed V and J ends, which lost 4 bases and 2 bases, there was a span of 9 bases. The CDR3 spans 13 residues. The germline V gene has CDR1 SGHRS and CDR2 YFSETQ. The CDR3 nucleotides read TGCGCCAGCAGCGTCCGGGACAACTATGGCTACACCTTC. Its protein is CASSVRDNYGYTF.

V gene TRBV12-3 or TRBV12-4 combines with J gene TRBJ1-5, with TRBD1 identical over 8 bases. The V and J ends lost 3 bases and 11 bases, in that order; junction bases with no gene match: 9. The CDR3 runs 14 residues. CDR3 region: CASSLSGQGLAQHF. In DNA, the CDR3 is TGTGCCAGCAGTTTGAGCGGACAGGGACTAGCCCAGCATTTT.

This clonotype was observed many times. This chain uses TRBV29-1 with TRBJ1-1, with D uncertain. Germline-derived CDR1 and CDR2 are SQVTM and ANQGSEA. V lost 7 bases and J 1 base, leaving 10 bases between the germline ends. The CDR3 consists of 12 residues. CDR3 DNA: TGCAGCGGGTCGGGGAGGAACACTGAAGCTTTCTTT. Translated: CSGSGRNTEAFF.

The chain combines TRBV20-1 with TRBJ1-6; TRBD1 matches at 7 bases. The V segment lost 7 bases and the J segment 0 bases; nucleotides outside the gene matches: 12. The CDR3 is made up of 17 amino acids. CDR1 and CDR2 from the germline V gene are DFQATT and SNEGSKA (reference sequence). Here the CDR3 reads CSGLSAGGGSYNSPLHF. CDR3 DNA: TGCAGTGGTTTGAGCGCAGGGGGGGGCTCCTATAATTCACCCCTCCACTTT.

This clonotype was counted a few times. The chain uses TRBV7-2 and TRBJ1-5; D is unclear. This CDR3 is built from 13 residues. Germline CDR1 is SGHTA and CDR2 is FQGNSA. V was trimmed by 0 bases and J by 5 bases, leaving 5 bases between them. The CDR3 sequence is CASSLAIHQPQHF. The CDR3 DNA is TGTGCCAGCAGCTTAGCAATCCATCAGCCCCAGCATTTT.

A note on this clonotype: The CDR3 does not close with the conserved phenylalanine or tryptophan, likely indicating a read error. The DNA is left out, because the CDR3 cannot be placed on it with certainty; the CDR3 is given as TCRdb lists it. The chain employs TRBV7-6 and TRBJ2-5; the table gives TRBD1 as D, unverified against the DNA. Germline V gene sequence: CDR1 SGHVS, CDR2 FNYEAQ. The CDR3 length is 12 residues, termini included. The CDR3 protein is CASSPGGGVRTS.

Ten or more counts support this clonotype. CDR3 region: CSARAGDGQETQYF. The CDR3 DNA is TGCAGTGCTAGAGCCGGGGACGGCCAAGAGACCCAGTACTTC. The chain has TRBV20-1 and TRBJ2-5; TRBD1 or TRBD2 may be the D gene (5 bases each). The germline V and J ends were trimmed by 1 base and 1 base, with 10 bases remaining between them. The CDR3 contains 14 residues. Germline CDR1 is DFQATT and CDR2 is SNEGSKA (reference sequence).

The J gene is TRBJ1-2, the V gene TRBV6-5; no clear D. V was cut by 2 bases and J by 0 bases, with 13 bases left in between. The germline CDR1 and CDR2 sequences are MNHEY and SVGAGI. This CDR3 is 16 amino acids long. The CDR3 reads CASSYQRSDPNYGYTF. CDR3 in DNA: TGTGCCAGCAGTTACCAGCGGTCAGACCCTAACTATGGCTACACCTTC.

The chain links TRBV29-1 to TRBJ1-1, with D maybe TRBD1 (5 bases). The CDR3 runs 11 residues. The V gene's germline CDR1 is SQVTM and CDR2 ANQGSEA. Trimming left V 2 bases short and J 10 bases short, with 11 bases between. The CDR3 DNA reads TGCAGCGTTGAACCAGGGCGAGGAGCTTTCTTT. Translated, it gives CSVEPGRGAFF.

This clonotype was counted ten times or more. This rearrangement joins TRBV28 to TRBJ1-5, with D possibly matching TRBD1 (5 bases). The CDR3 is 13 residues long. V was cut by 5 bases and J by 10 bases, with 15 bases left in between. CDR1 and CDR2 from the germline V gene are MDHEN and SYDVKM. The CDR3 DNA reads as TGTGCCAGCAGTAACCCCGGGACGGATCCCCAGCATTTT. Protein sequence: CASSNPGTDPQHF.

Many counts were recorded for this clonotype. The rearrangement links TRBV11-1 to TRBJ1-1; 9 bases are shared with TRBD1. This CDR3 has 14 residues. Germline lookup yields CDR1 SGHAT and CDR2 FQDESV (reference sequence). Losses at the gene ends were 3 bases for V and 4 bases for J; bases not matched to a gene: 3. In DNA, the CDR3 is TGTGCCAGCAGCTTTCGACAGGGGGGCACTGAAGCTTTCTTT. Translated, it gives CASSFRQGGTEAFF.

At least ten counts were recorded for this clonotype. This rearrangement joins TRBV5-1 to TRBJ1-2, with a weak D call TRBD1 (5 bases). The CDR3 extends over 13 amino acids. Germline V gene lookup returns CDR1 SGHRS and CDR2 YFSETQ. Trimming stripped 4 bases from V and 4 bases from J, with 11 bases between. The CDR3 bases are TGCGCCAGCAGCGTTGACGGGACCTATGGCTACACCTTC. Translated: CASSVDGTYGYTF.

The chain has TRBV7-2 and TRBJ2-7; TRBD2 is a possible D gene (5 bases). The CDR3 loop spans 15 amino acids. V lost 5 bases, J lost 5 bases, and 19 bases lay in between. Per germline, CDR1 SGHTA and CDR2 FQGNSA. The CDR3 spells CASSASRGLGNEQYF. The CDR3 coding sequence is TGTGCCAGCAGCGCATCCCGAGGGCTTGGGAACGAGCAGTACTTC.

This clonotype was recorded many times. This chain connects TRBV3-1 to TRBJ2-7; 10 bases are a match to TRBD1. This CDR3 region has 14 residues. Germline CDR1 reads LGHDT; CDR2 reads YNNKEL (reference sequence). The ends lost 6 bases at V and 6 bases at J; junction bases unmatched: 8. CDR3 amino acids: CASSAGTGESEQYF. The CDR3 coding sequence is TGTGCCAGCAGTGCCGGGACAGGGGAGAGCGAGCAGTACTTC.

This clonotype was seen a single time. The rearrangement uses TRBV9 and TRBJ2-1; 9 bases line up with TRBD1. V shed 6 bases, J shed 7 bases, and the junction held 11 bases outside the gene matches. Germline V gene sequence: CDR1 SGDLS, CDR2 YYNGEE. The length of the CDR3 is 15 residues. Here the CDR3 DNA reads TGTGCCAGCAAGTGGGCAGGGACAGGGTGGAATGAGCAGTTCTTC. Translation gives CASKWAGTGWNEQFF. Full variable domain (remainder filled in from reference TRBV9 and TRBJ2-1): DSGVTQTPKHLITATGQRVTLRCSPRSGDLSVYWYQQSLDQGLQFLIQYYNGEERAKGNILERFSAQQFPDLHSELNLSSLELGDSALYFCASKWAGTGWNEQFFGPGTRLTVL.

This clonotype was seen repeatedly, ten times or more. V usage is TRBV19 and J usage is TRBJ2-5; 14 bases are a match to TRBD2. The germline CDR1 and CDR2 sequences are LNHDA and SQIVND (reference sequence). The junction had 14 bases not matched to a gene; V was cut back by 3 bases and J by 5 bases. This CDR3 has 19 residues. The chain's CDR3 is CASSISFGTSGRMGETQYF. The CDR3 DNA reads TGTGCCAGTAGTATCTCTTTTGGGACTAGCGGGAGAATGGGGGAGACCCAGTACTTC.

This clonotype was detected many times. The V gene is TRBV7-2, the J gene TRBJ2-7; TRBD1 is a possible D gene (6 bases). This CDR3 contains 14 residues. Per the germline V gene, CDR1 is SGHTA and CDR2 is FQGNSA. V lost 4 bases and J 7 bases, leaving 17 bases between the germline ends. The CDR3 reads CASSSYRVSGEQYF. CDR3 DNA sequence: TGTGCCAGCAGCTCTTACAGGGTCTCAGGAGAGCAGTACTTC.